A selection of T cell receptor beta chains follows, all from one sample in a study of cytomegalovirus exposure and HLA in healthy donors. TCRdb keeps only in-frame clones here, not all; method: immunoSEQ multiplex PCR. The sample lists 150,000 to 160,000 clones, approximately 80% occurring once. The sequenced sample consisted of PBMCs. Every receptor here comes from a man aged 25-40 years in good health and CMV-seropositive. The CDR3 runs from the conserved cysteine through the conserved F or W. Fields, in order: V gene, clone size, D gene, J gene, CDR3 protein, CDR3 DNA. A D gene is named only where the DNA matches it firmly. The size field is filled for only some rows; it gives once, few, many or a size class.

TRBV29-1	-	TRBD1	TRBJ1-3	CSAHDRAGNTIYF	TGCAGCGCACACGACAGGGCTGGAAACACCATATATTTT
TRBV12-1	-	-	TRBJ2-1	CASSFSGGQGACEQFF	TGTGCCAGCAGCTTTAGTGGGGGACAGGGGGCCTGTGAGCAGTTCTTC
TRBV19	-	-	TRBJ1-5	CASSSRTAYSNQPQHF	TGTGCCAGTAGTTCGAGGACAGCATATAGCAATCAGCCCCAGCATTTT
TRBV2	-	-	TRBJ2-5	CASSDRDTKEETQYF	TGTGCCAGCAGTGATCGGGACACCAAGGAAGAGACCCAGTACTTC
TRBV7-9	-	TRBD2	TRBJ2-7	CASRGLTYEQYF	TGTGCCAGCAGGGGACTAACCTACGAGCAGTACTTC
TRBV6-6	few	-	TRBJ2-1	CASSYRQGLDNEQFF	TGTGCCAGCAGTTACAGGCAGGGTTTGGACAATGAGCAGTTCTTC
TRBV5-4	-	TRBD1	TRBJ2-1	CASSKIQGSEQFF	TGTGCCAGCAGCAAAATACAGGGGTCTGAGCAGTTCTTC
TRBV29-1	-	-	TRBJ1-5	CSVVMGGESQPQHF	TGCAGCGTTGTCATGGGTGGAGAGAGTCAGCCCCAGCATTTT
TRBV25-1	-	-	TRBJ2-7	CASRPTVSYEQYF	TGTGCCAGCAGACCGACAGTCTCCTACGAGCAGTACTTC
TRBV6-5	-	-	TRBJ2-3	CAAGRQNTDTQYF	TGTGCCGCGGGGCGACAGAACACAGATACGCAGTATTTT
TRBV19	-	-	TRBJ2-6	CASLEGSSGANVLTF	TGTGCCAGTCTGGAGGGTTCCTCTGGGGCCAACGTCCTGACTTTC
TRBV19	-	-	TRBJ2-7	CASSPGGWRLNEQYF	TGTGCCAGTAGTCCTGGGGGGTGGCGGCTTAATGAGCAGTACTTC
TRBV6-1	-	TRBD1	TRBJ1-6	CASNRDREGNSPLHF	TGTGCCAGCAACCGGGACAGGGAGGGAAATTCACCCCTCCACTTT
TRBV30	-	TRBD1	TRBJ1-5	CAWSVQGYQPQHF	TGTGCCTGGAGTGTACAGGGGTACCAGCCCCAGCATTTT
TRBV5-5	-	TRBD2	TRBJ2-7	CASSLVGGSTYEQYF	TGTGCCAGCAGCTTGGTTGGCGGGAGTACCTACGAGCAGTACTTC
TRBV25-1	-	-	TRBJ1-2	CASSEPGNYGYTF	TGTGCCAGCAGTGAACCAGGGAACTATGGCTACACCTTC
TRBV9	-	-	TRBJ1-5	CASSVSDNNQPQHF	TGTGCCAGCAGCGTTTCAGATAACAATCAGCCCCAGCATTTT
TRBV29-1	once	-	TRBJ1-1	CSVYGTMNTEAFF	TGCAGCGTTTATGGCACCATGAACACTGAAGCTTTCTTT
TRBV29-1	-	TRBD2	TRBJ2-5	CSVEVRGEGETQYF	TGCAGCGTTGAAGTCAGAGGGGAGGGCGAGACCCAGTACTTC
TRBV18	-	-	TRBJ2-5	CASSSGSQETQYF	TGTGCCAGCTCAAGTGGCAGCCAAGAGACCCAGTACTTC
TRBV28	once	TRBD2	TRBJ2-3	CASSIQSGGGTDTQYF	TGTGCCAGCAGTATACAATCGGGGGGAGGCACAGATACGCAGTATTTT
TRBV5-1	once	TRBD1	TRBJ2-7	CASSPGQEISYEQYF	TGCGCCAGCAGCCCGGGACAGGAGATCTCCTACGAGCAGTACTTC
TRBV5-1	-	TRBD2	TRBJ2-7	CASSLGGSSGEQYF	TGCGCCAGCAGCTTGGGCGGGAGTTCTGGCGAGCAGTACTTC
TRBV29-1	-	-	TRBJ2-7	CSAGQTYEQYF	TGCAGCGCAGGACAGACCTACGAGCAGTACTTC
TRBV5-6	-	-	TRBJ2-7	CASSLVSQIYEQYF	TGTGCCAGCAGCTTGGTGTCACAGATCTACGAGCAGTACTTC
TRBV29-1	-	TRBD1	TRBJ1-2	CSAGTGEGYTF	TGCAGCGCAGGGACAGGGGAAGGCTACACCTTC
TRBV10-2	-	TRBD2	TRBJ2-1	CATTPSGSQNYNEQFF	TGCGCCACCACCCCTAGCGGGAGTCAGAACTACAATGAGCAGTTCTTC
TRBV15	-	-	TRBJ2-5	CATSRDRAVETQYF	TGTGCCACCAGCAGAGATCGAGCCGTCGAGACCCAGTACTTC
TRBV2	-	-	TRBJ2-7	CAGERDTSDYEQYF	TGTGCCGGTGAGAGAGATACTAGTGACTACGAGCAGTACTTC
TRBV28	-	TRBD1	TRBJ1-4	CASSLGTGGADWKKLFF	TGTGCCAGCAGTTTAGGCACAGGGGGCGCCGATTGGAAAAAACTGTTTTTT
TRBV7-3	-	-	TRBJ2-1	CASSPTGGAGDEQFF	TGTGCCAGCTCCCCAACAGGGGGGGCAGGCGATGAGCAGTTCTTC
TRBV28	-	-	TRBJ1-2	CASSLEAVNYGYTF	TGTGCCAGCAGTTTAGAGGCGGTGAACTATGGCTACACCTTC
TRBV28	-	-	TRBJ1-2	CASRPDRNYGYTF	TGTGCCAGCAGACCTGACAGGAACTATGGCTACACCTTC
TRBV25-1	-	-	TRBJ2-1	CASHPRNEQFF	TGTGCCAGCCATCCCAGGAATGAGCAGTTCTTC
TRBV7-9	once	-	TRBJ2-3	CASSWALSTDTQYF	TGTGCCAGCAGCTGGGCGCTCAGCACAGATACGCAGTATTTT
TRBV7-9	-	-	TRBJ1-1	CASSLSQDSEAFF	TGTGCCAGCAGCTTAAGTCAGGATTCTGAAGCTTTCTTT
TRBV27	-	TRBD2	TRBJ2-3	CASRLSGTSEADTQYF	TGTGCCAGCCGACTTTCCGGGACTAGCGAGGCAGATACGCAGTATTTT